These T cell receptor beta chains were read from a single sample in a study of shared clonotypes between healthy human individuals. Profiled with immunoSEQ multiplex PCR; TCRdb holds only in-frame clones, not every one. This sample carries over a million clones, approximately 96% of them seen once, and the ten largest clones take roughly 1.2%. Sequencing input: naive CD4+ T cells sorted from blood. The receptors stem from a man aged 25 to 45 in good health. The CDR3 runs from the conserved cysteine through the conserved F or W. D genes are given only for firm matches. Clone size is given for some rows only: seen once, a few or many times, or a class if the clone is expanded.

j_call d_call v_call clone_size cdr3_nt cdr3_aa
TRBJ2-2 TRBD1 TRBV9 . TGTGCCAGCAAAGGGGGCAGCCCGACCAACACCGGGGAGCTGTTTTTT CASKGGSPTNTGELFF
TRBJ2-7 TRBD1 TRBV11-2 once TGTGCCAGCACCTCAGGGGGTTTCGAGCAGTACTTC CASTSGGFEQYF
TRBJ2-1 . TRBV6-4 . TGTGCCAGCAGCGACGGATACAACTACAATGAGCAGTTCTTC CASSDGYNYNEQFF
TRBJ2-7 . TRBV7-2 . TGTGCCAGCAGCTTATCTAATCTCTCCTACGAGCAGTACTTC CASSLSNLSYEQYF
TRBJ1-3 . TRBV6-6 . TGTGCCAGCAGCCCAGGCGGAAACACCATATATTTT CASSPGGNTIYF
TRBJ2-5 . TRBV2 . TGTGCCAGCATTGGTGAGGCAGGGCCTCAAGAGACCCAGTACTTC CASIGEAGPQETQYF
TRBJ2-7 . TRBV10-1 . TGCGCCAGCTCAAGACAACCGGACTCCTACGAGCAGTACTTC CASSRQPDSYEQYF
TRBJ2-1 TRBD1 TRBV19 . TGTGCCAGTCGGGACAGGAGCTCCTACAATGAGCAGTTCTTC CASRDRSSYNEQFF
TRBJ2-2 . TRBV4-1 . TGCGCCAGCAGCCAAACTGCAGGGACCGGGGAGCTGTTTTTT CASSQTAGTGELFF
TRBJ2-5 . TRBV2 . TGTGCCAGCAAGTTACAGGGACCGAGCGAGACCCAGTACTTC CASKLQGPSETQYF
TRBJ1-1 TRBD1 TRBV9 . TGTGCCAGCGGACAAAGGGGCAGGGGGCTGTCTGAAGCTTTCTTT CASGQRGRGLSEAFF
TRBJ2-1 TRBD1 TRBV27 . TGTGCCAGCAGTGCTCCCCAGACAGGGGGCGGAGGGGACGGAGAGCAGTTCTTC CASSAPQTGGGGDGEQFF
TRBJ1-2 TRBD1 TRBV7-6 . TGTGCCAGCAGCTCGACCGGGACAGACTATGGCTACACCTTC CASSSTGTDYGYTF
TRBJ2-2 . TRBV5-8 . TGTGCCAGCAAATCCCGTCTCTCGAACACCGGGGAGCTGTTTTTT CASKSRLSNTGELFF
TRBJ1-1 TRBD1 TRBV27 once TGTGCCAGCTATCGCCGGACAGGGCTCACTGAAGCTTTCTTT CASYRRTGLTEAFF
TRBJ2-2 TRBD2 TRBV4-3 . TGCGCCAGCAGCCAAGTGGGGACTAGCGGATACACCGGGGAGCTGTTTTTT CASSQVGTSGYTGELFF
TRBJ2-3 . TRBV9 . TGTGCCAGCAGCGCGCGATGGGGGACGGCTACAGATACGCAGTATTTT CASSARWGTATDTQYF
TRBJ2-3 TRBD1 TRBV2 . TGTGCCAGCACACGCCGGGACAGGGCCGCAGATACGCAGTATTTT CASTRRDRAADTQYF
TRBJ2-1 TRBD2 TRBV11-3 . TGTGCCAGCAGCTTAGGCGGACTAGCGGGAGTCAATGAGCAGTTCTTC CASSLGGLAGVNEQFF
TRBJ2-3 . TRBV2 . TGTGCCAGCAGAGAAACGGGAGATGCGCAGTATTTT CASRETGDAQYF
TRBJ2-3 TRBD2 TRBV25-1 . TGTGCCAGCAGTGACCCCGGGACTAGCGGGAGTTGGGGAGATACGCAGTATTTT CASSDPGTSGSWGDTQYF
TRBJ2-5 . TRBV2 . TGTGCCAGCGCAGGGTCTAGCCAAGAGACCCAGTACTTC CASAGSSQETQYF
TRBJ1-5 . TRBV18 once TGTGCCAGCTCACCGAAAGGGACTATCAATCAGCCCCAGCATTTT CASSPKGTINQPQHF
TRBJ1-1 TRBD1 TRBV19 . TGTGCCAGTAGTCCGGGACAGGACACTGAAGCTTTCTTT CASSPGQDTEAFF
TRBJ2-7 TRBD1 TRBV2 . TGTGCCAGCAGAACGGGACAGGGGGTCTACGAGCAGTACTTC CASRTGQGVYEQYF
TRBJ2-1 . TRBV5-1 . TGCGCCAGCAGCTTGGGTTTGTCCTACAATGAGCAGTTCTTC CASSLGLSYNEQFF
TRBJ1-4 . TRBV5-8 . TGTGCCAGCATGTATGCGGCCGGGGATGAAAAACTGTTTTTT CASMYAAGDEKLFF
TRBJ2-2 . TRBV27 . TGTGCCAGCAGTTTATCGCCCTTGACAGTTGCCGGGGAGCTGTTTTTT CASSLSPLTVAGELFF
TRBJ2-1 . TRBV18 . TGTGCCAGCTCACCGAATGGCGGACAGCGCTACTTCTTC CASSPNGGQRYFF
TRBJ2-3 TRBD2 TRBV7-3 . TGTGCCAGCAGCTTAGTTCCCCTAATAGCGGGACCCGGAGATACGCAGTATTTT CASSLVPLIAGPGDTQYF
TRBJ2-1 . TRBV7-3 . TGTGCCAGCAGCTTTAGAGGTGATGAGCAGTTCTTC CASSFRGDEQFF
TRBJ1-5 . TRBV29-1 . TGCAGCGTTGTGGCAGGTGGGAATCAGCCCCAGCATTTT CSVVAGGNQPQHF
TRBJ1-3 . TRBV28 once TGTGCCAGCTCCCAAGAGGAGCACACCATATATTTT CASSQEEHTIYF
TRBJ2-7 . TRBV5-4 . TGTGCCAGCAGCTTAGGGAGGACGGCCTACGAGCAGTACTTC CASSLGRTAYEQYF
TRBJ2-2 . TRBV9 . TGTGCCAGCAGCGTAACGTCCCCCCAGGCGTGGGGAGAGATCGGGGAGCTGTTTTTT CASSVTSPQAWGEIGELFF
TRBJ1-3 TRBD1 TRBV9 . TGTGCCAGCAGGCCTAGCGGGGGGACAGCTGGAAACACCATATATTTT CASRPSGGTAGNTIYF
TRBJ1-2 TRBD1 TRBV9 . TGTGCCAGCAGCGTCGGGGACAGCTATGGCTACACCTTC CASSVGDSYGYTF
TRBJ1-2 TRBD1 TRBV19 . TGTGCCAGTAGTATTTCCCATCGACAGGGGCACGGTGGCTACACCTTC CASSISHRQGHGGYTF
TRBJ2-5 TRBD1 TRBV5-4 . TGTGCCAGCAGCCACGCCACAGGGGGCGGGGAGACCCAGTACTTC CASSHATGGGETQYF
TRBJ2-7 TRBD2 TRBV5-1 few TGCGCCAGCAGCTCGGGTGCTATAGCGGGAGAGGACGAGCAGTACTTC CASSSGAIAGEDEQYF
TRBJ2-5 TRBD2 TRBV7-8 . TGTGCCAGCATCCTGGGCGGGAGGGCCGGTCCTGGACAAGAGACCCAGTACTTC CASILGGRAGPGQETQYF
TRBJ2-2 . TRBV7-3 . TGTGCCAGCAGCCCCTCAACCGGGGAGCTGTTTTTT CASSPSTGELFF
TRBJ1-4 . TRBV14 . TGTGCCAGCAGCCAAGATCCCAGGCCAACAGGTGAAAAACTGTTTTTT CASSQDPRPTGEKLFF
TRBJ2-7 . TRBV5-4 . TGTGCCAGCAGCTTCTCTCAGGACGAGCAGTACTTC CASSFSQDEQYF
TRBJ1-2 TRBD1 TRBV4-1 . TGCGCCAGCAGCCAAGATCCCCTCTCATGGACAGGGGGGGACTATGGCTACACCTTC CASSQDPLSWTGGDYGYTF
TRBJ2-2 . TRBV6-1 . TGTGCCAGCAGTGATCGGAACACCGGGGAGCTGTTTTTT CASSDRNTGELFF
TRBJ2-2 . TRBV11-2 . TGTGCCAGCAGCCGGACGAGTAAGGCGGGGGAGCTGTTTTTT CASSRTSKAGELFF
TRBJ1-5 . TRBV14 . TGTGCCAGCAGCCAAGAACGAGTCCAGCATTTT CASSQERVQHF
TRBJ2-3 . TRBV7-2 . TGTGCCAGCAGACGGAGCGGAAGCACAGATACGCAGTATTTT CASRRSGSTDTQYF
TRBJ2-4 . TRBV29-1 . TGCAGCGTTGGGGGTCGGGGCCTAGCCAAAAACATTCAGTACTTC CSVGGRGLAKNIQYF
TRBJ2-7 TRBD1 TRBV7-9 . TGTGCCAGCACCTTCCGGGACAGGTTCAACGAGCAGTACTTC CASTFRDRFNEQYF
TRBJ2-2 . TRBV18 . TGTGCCAGCTCACCAAATCACAGAACGAACACCGGGGAGCTGTTTTTT CASSPNHRTNTGELFF